Listed here are 16 T cell receptor beta chains from one sample, sequenced in a study of T cell repertoires in cytomegalovirus infection. TCRdb ran MiXCR on the reads and lists one entry per CDR3 protein. The sample has under 850,000 distinct CDR3 sequences; approximately 34% are singletons. Material for sequencing was PBMCs. These receptors were collected from a human donor in good health (CMV status not recorded). Some clones in this sample may be carry-over from other donors' samples.

Comment on this clonotype: A read error may explain this, as a much larger clone is one base away. The chain is built from TRBV28 and TRBJ1-6; D call uncertain. The CDR3 covers 13 residues. The germline gives CDR1 MDHEN, CDR2 SYDVKM. The CDR3 DNA is TGTGCCAGCCAAGACTACGGAGGCTCACCCCTCCAATTT. This translates into CASQDYGGSPLQF.

Only a few counts were recorded for this clonotype. The V and J genes are TRBV20-1 and TRBJ1-1; D is uncertain. Germline CDR1 and CDR2: DFQATT and SNEGSKA (reference sequence). Trimming pared 0 bases from V and 8 bases from J, leaving 13 bases between. This CDR3 is built from 13 residues. The CDR3 nucleotides are TGCAGTGCTAGAGATCTTGGCAGAAAAGAAGCTTTCTTT. Translation: CSARDLGRKEAFF.

The chain uses TRBV6-2 or TRBV6-3 and TRBJ2-2; 9 bases agree with TRBD1. The CDR3 consists of 16 residues. Germline lookup yields CDR1 MNHEY and CDR2 SVGEGT. The V and J ends lost 0 bases and 5 bases, in that order; junction bases with no gene match: 4. CDR3 DNA: TGTGCCAGCAGTTACTCGAGACAGGGGGGAACCGGGGAGCTGTTTTTT. Its translation is CASSYSRQGGTGELFF.

The chain combines TRBV2 with TRBJ2-3; weak D call: TRBD2 (5 bases). The CDR3 runs to 15 residues. V was trimmed by 1 base and J by 0 bases, leaving 8 bases between them. The germline CDR1 and CDR2 sequences are SNHLY and FYNNEI. The CDR3 DNA reads TGTGCCAGCAGTGAAGTCGGGGATAGCACAGATACGCAGTATTTT. This gives the protein CASSEVGDSTDTQYF.

The table lists this clonotype with many counts. The rearrangement joins TRBV28 to TRBJ1-2, with 7 bases fitting TRBD1. The J segment lost 8 bases and the V segment lost 7 bases, leaving 13 bases of the junction unmatched. The germline V gene encodes CDR1 MDHEN and CDR2 SYDVKM. The CDR3 totals 14 residues. CDR3 sequence reads: CASTPADRFEGYTF. The CDR3 DNA is TGTGCCAGCACCCCTGCGGACAGGTTTGAGGGCTACACCTTC.

The DNA for the CDR3 is TGTGCCAGCAGTGGCGGGGGCACCTACGAGCAGTACTTC. This translates into CASSGGGTYEQYF. The chain uses TRBV28 and TRBJ2-7; TRBD2 might be the D (7 bases). The CDR3 runs to 13 residues. Germline V CDR1 and CDR2: MDHEN, SYDVKM. V dropped 5 bases and J dropped 2 bases, with 10 bases sitting between them.

This chain connects TRBV6-1 to TRBJ1-2; a weak D match, TRBD1 (5 bases). Deletions cut 3 bases from V and 4 bases from J, with 21 bases between. Germline V gives CDR1 MNHNS, CDR2 SASEGT. The CDR3 runs 17 residues. The CDR3 is CASSDVSGSFGGYGYTF. DNA for the CDR3: TGTGCCAGCAGTGACGTTTCAGGGTCCTTCGGAGGCTATGGCTACACCTTC.

V and J are TRBV6-1 and TRBJ2-4; 8 nucleotides line up with TRBD1. Trimming removed 2 bases from V and 7 bases from J; junction bases left unmatched: 1. Germline V gene sequence: CDR1 MNHNS, CDR2 SASEGT. The length of the CDR3 is 13 residues. CDR3 sequence: CASSEQGANIQYF. CDR3 coding DNA: TGTGCCAGCAGTGAACAGGGGGCTAACATTCAGTACTTC.

In this sample, this clonotype turned up many times. The chain joins TRBV12-3 or TRBV12-4 to TRBJ1-2; TRBD1 matches at 7 bases. The CDR3 extends over 17 amino acids. V lost 6 bases to trimming and J lost 4 bases; unmatched junction nucleotides: 17. DNA for the CDR3: TGTGCCAGCAGATCTAGACAGGGACAACCCTCTGGCTATGGCTACACCTTC. Its translation is CASRSRQGQPSGYGYTF.

V usage is TRBV11-1 and J usage is TRBJ2-3; 7 nucleotides line up with TRBD2. V shed 3 bases, J shed 4 bases, and the junction held 7 bases outside the gene matches. Germline assignment: CDR1 SGHAT and CDR2 FQDESV (reference sequence). This CDR3 has 15 amino acids. This chain's CDR3 is CASSFELAFPDTQYF. In DNA form, the CDR3 reads TGTGCCAGCAGCTTCGAACTAGCGTTCCCAGATACGCAGTATTTT. Using reference TRBV11-1 and TRBJ2-3 for the parts outside the CDR3, the full variable domain is EAEVAQSPRYKITEKSQAVAFWCDPISGHATLYWYRQILGQGPELLVQFQDESVVDDSQLPKDRFSAERLKGVDSTLKIQPAELGDSAMYLCASSFELAFPDTQYFGPGTRLTVL.

Only a few counts were recorded for this clonotype. The genes are TRBV2 and TRBJ2-4; D ambiguous. Per germline, CDR1 SNHLY and CDR2 FYNNEI. V was pared by 3 bases and J by 1 base, with 10 bases between. This CDR3 has 15 amino acids. The CDR3 is CASSEVVQAKNIQYF. The DNA for the CDR3 is TGTGCCAGCAGTGAGGTAGTGCAGGCCAAAAACATTCAGTACTTC.

This clonotype was picked up a small number of times. V is TRBV28 and J is TRBJ2-7; the match to TRBD1 covers 9 bases. In germline, CDR1 is MDHEN, CDR2 SYDVKM. Losses at the gene ends were 8 bases for V and 3 bases for J; bases not matched to a gene: 8. The CDR3 loop spans 14 amino acids. CDR3 sequence reads: CASFRTGELYEQYF. In DNA form, the CDR3 reads TGTGCCAGCTTCCGGACAGGGGAACTCTACGAGCAGTACTTC.

The sample holds many counts of this clonotype. The chain links TRBV12-3 or TRBV12-4 to TRBJ2-2; TRBD1 aligns across 9 bases. CDR3 length: 16 amino acids. The V gene end was trimmed by 3 bases and the J gene end by 3 bases; junction bases not matched to a gene: 5. The CDR3 reads CASSFLWDRDTGELFF. In DNA form, the CDR3 reads TGTGCCAGCAGTTTTCTGTGGGACAGGGACACCGGGGAGCTGTTTTTT.

This clonotype was recorded a few times. The chain couples TRBV28 to TRBJ1-2; a possible D gene is TRBD1 (5 bases). CDR1 is MDHEN, CDR2 SYDVKM, per germline. Trimming cost V 11 bases and J 8 bases, with 15 bases left between them. The CDR3 has 11 residues. DNA for the CDR3: TGTGCCGCCGGGGCAATAGGCGGCTACACCTTC. As protein: CAAGAIGGYTF.

In this sample, this clonotype turned up a few times. The rearrangement uses TRBV28 and TRBJ1-2, with D unclear. Germline V lookup: CDR1 MDHEN, CDR2 SYDVKM. V was trimmed by 3 bases and J by 11 bases, leaving 13 bases between them. CDR3 length: 12 amino acids. The CDR3 here is CASSFQVRHYTF. The CDR3, as DNA: TGTGCCAGCAGTTTTCAAGTCCGACATTACACCTTC.

This chain joins TRBV9 and TRBJ2-3; 8 bases are a match to TRBD2. Trimming at V came to 0 bases and at J to 3 bases, leaving 6 bases not matched to a gene. The CDR3 runs to 16 residues. Germline assignment: CDR1 SGDLS and CDR2 YYNGEE. The CDR3 DNA is TGTGCCAGCAGCGTAGTAGGCGGGGGGCAGACAGATACGCAGTATTTT. Protein product: CASSVVGGGQTDTQYF. The variable domain in full, completed from reference TRBV9 and TRBJ2-3, reads DSGVTQTPKHLITATGQRVTLRCSPRSGDLSVYWYQQSLDQGLQFLIQYYNGEERAKGNILERFSAQQFPDLHSELNLSSLELGDSALYFCASSVVGGGQTDTQYFGPGTRLTVL.